The clone carrying this T cell receptor (delta chain) occurred a few times. TCRdb attributes to this sequence the protein of a much larger clone, which differs from the DNA translation at residue 3; a read error is likely, and the protein displayed is translated from the DNA. This record belongs to a study of γδ T cells in repeated Plasmodium falciparum infection. Overall study context: Age- and gender-matched Australian children served as comparison for malaria-exposed Malian children. Timepoints: baseline, immediately before selected infections, and 21 days after every infection.

Flow sorting of PBMC yielded separate Vgamma9/Vdelta2+ and Vdelta2-negative gammadelta T cell populations for bulk repertoire analysis. TCRdb reran clone calling via CATT on the multiplex PCR reads. The table records about 48,000 delta-chain clones, about 1.5% of them present only once. The CDR3 spans 16 residues. Germline V CDR1 and CDR2: GEAIGNYY, EKD. This chain uses TRDV2 with TRDJ1, with 7 bases matching TRDD3. Because TCRdb records no J gene, it was assigned here through a match of the DNA to germline. The TCR was taken from a pool of human donors (malaria-infected and uninfected, not separated). Source material: gamma-delta T cells from blood. The DNA of the CDR3 is TGTGCCAGTGACACTCTGGGGGGCTCATACACCGATAAACTCATCTTT. It codes for CASDTLGGSYTDKLIF.